This paragraph covers one T cell receptor (beta chain) sequence. Antigen: not known. The germline gene is not matched at one end of the junction; a read error may be the cause. This record comes from a study of T cells in Graves' hyperthyroidism and ophthalmopathy. Study background: Peripheral blood sampling occurred at initial diagnosis, before any treatment.

TCR beta CDR3 regions were amplified from RNA. An initial round of RT-PCR targeting the TCR CDR3 relied on the HTBI primer set. Using its own MiXCR run on the multiplex PCR reads, TCRdb lists one record per CDR3 protein. The sample carries 600,000 or so distinct CDR3 sequences, about 16% recorded once. Looked up from germline, CDR1 is GTSNPN and CDR2 is SVGIG (reference sequence). This CDR3 region has 13 residues. Findings of the study overall: Ophthalmopathy could be told apart from stable hyperthyroidism with a 13 V-J model.

The sequence was obtained from a woman between 25 and 40 years old with Graves' hyperthyroidism. The sequenced material came from blood. This chain uses TRBV30 with TRBJ1-2; weak D call: TRBD1 (5 bases). Here the CDR3 reads CAWIAQGGYDYTF. The CDR3 coding sequence is TGTGCCTGGATCGCCCAGGGCGGCTATGACTACACCTTC. Based on the CDR3 plus reference TRBV30 and TRBJ1-2, the full variable domain is SQTIHQWPATLVQPVGSPLSLECTVEGTSNPNLYWYRQAAGRGLQLLFYSVGIGQISSEVPQNLSASRPQDRQFILSSKKLLLSDSGFYLCAWIAQGGYDYTFGSGTRLTVV.